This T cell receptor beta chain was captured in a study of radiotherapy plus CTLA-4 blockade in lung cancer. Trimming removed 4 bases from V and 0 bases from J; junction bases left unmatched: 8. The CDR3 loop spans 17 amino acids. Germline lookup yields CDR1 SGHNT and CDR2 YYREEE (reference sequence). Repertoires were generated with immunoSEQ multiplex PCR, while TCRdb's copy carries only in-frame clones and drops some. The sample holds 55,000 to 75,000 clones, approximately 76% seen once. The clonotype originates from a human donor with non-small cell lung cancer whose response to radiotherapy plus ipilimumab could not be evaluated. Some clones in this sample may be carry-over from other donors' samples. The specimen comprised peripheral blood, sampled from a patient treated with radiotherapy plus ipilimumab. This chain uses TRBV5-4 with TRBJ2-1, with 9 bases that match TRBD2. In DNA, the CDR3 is TGTGCCAGCAGCACAGCGGGGGGATCGAGCTCCTACAATGAGCAGTTCTTC. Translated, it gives CASSTAGGSSSYNEQFF.